This is a list of T cell receptor beta chains from one sample in a study of CD8 T cells in Susac syndrome. In TCRdb, the immunoSEQ multiplex PCR reads were re-called with MiXCR into one record per CDR3 protein. In the table there are around 130,000 distinct CDR3 sequences, 90% to 95% of which are singletons. Sequenced material: CD4+ T cells from PBMCs. These TCRs come from a human donor in good health. Both conserved end residues are part of each CDR3. A D gene is named only where the DNA matches it firmly. Some rows mark clone size as missing; the rest say once, few, many or name a class of expanded clone.

j_call v_call clone_size cdr3_length d_call cdr3_nt cdr3_aa
TRBJ2-2 TRBV18 . 13 . TGTGCCAGCTCACCAGGCAACCCCGGGGAGCTGTTTTTT CASSPGNPGELFF
TRBJ1-1 TRBV29-1 . 12 TRBD1 TGCAGCGGGGACAGGGCGAACACTGAAGCTTTCTTT CSGDRANTEAFF
TRBJ2-3 TRBV3-1 . 18 . TGTGCCAGCAGCCAAGGATATGTCGGGGGTGCGACGGCAGATACGCAGTATTTT CASSQGYVGGATADTQYF
TRBJ2-7 TRBV7-2 . 14 . TGTGCCAGCAGCTTATCGCAGGGCCCCTACGAGCAGTACTTC CASSLSQGPYEQYF
TRBJ2-3 TRBV6-1 . 13 . TGTGCCAGCAGTGGGGCGGACCGGGCTACGCAGTATTTT CASSGADRATQYF
TRBJ1-2 TRBV7-9 . 14 TRBD1 TGTGCCAGCAGCCTCCTCCGGGACAGGGACGGCTACACCTTC CASSLLRDRDGYTF
TRBJ2-1 TRBV9 . 17 TRBD2 TGTGCCAGCAGCGTAGCGGCAGGGGCTAGCGGGAGCCATGAGCAGTTCTTC CASSVAAGASGSHEQFF
TRBJ1-2 TRBV12-3/TRBV12-4 . 13 TRBD1 TGTGCCAGCAGTTTTTCTACGGACAGGGGGTTGACCTTC CASSFSTDRGLTF
TRBJ2-2 TRBV12-3/TRBV12-4 . 14 TRBD2 TGTGCCAGCAGTCGGACTAGCGGTACCGGGGAGCTGTTTTTT CASSRTSGTGELFF
TRBJ2-5 TRBV20-1 once 14 TRBD1 TGCAGTGCTAGTGGGGGGACAGGCCAAGAGACCCAGTACTTC CSASGGTGQETQYF
TRBJ2-4 TRBV3-1 once 17 TRBD2 TGTGCCAGCAGCCATGGCATCTCCTTGGCGGGAGAAAACATTCAGTACTTC CASSHGISLAGENIQYF
TRBJ2-1 TRBV28 . 13 . TGTGCCAGCACCCTGGACTCCTTTAGTGAGCAGTTCTTC CASTLDSFSEQFF
TRBJ1-2 TRBV18 . 14 . TGTGCCAGCTCAACTCTGGACAACAGCTATGGCTACACCTTC CASSTLDNSYGYTF
TRBJ1-1 TRBV29-1 . 12 . TGCAGCGTTGTGATGGGGAGCACTGAAGCTTTCTTT CSVVMGSTEAFF
TRBJ1-5 TRBV3-1 . 14 . TGTGCCAGCAGCCACGTCGGGGTCAATCAGCCCCAGCATTTT CASSHVGVNQPQHF
TRBJ2-1 TRBV30 . 15 TRBD2 TGTGCCTGGAGCGTACGAGGACTAGCGGTCAATGAGCAGTTCTTC CAWSVRGLAVNEQFF
TRBJ2-7 TRBV3-1 . 13 TRBD2 TGTGCCAGCGGCGGGAGTACCACCTACGAGCAGTACTTC CASGGSTTYEQYF
TRBJ2-4 TRBV2 . 13 . TGTGCCAGCGGGCAACTAGCCAAAAACATTCAGTACTTC CASGQLAKNIQYF
TRBJ2-1 TRBV5-4 . 15 TRBD2 TGCGCCAGCAGCCGGGGACTAGCGGCCAACAATGAGCAGTTCTTC CASSRGLAANNEQFF
TRBJ2-1 TRBV7-2 . 16 . TGTGCCAGCAGCTTAGCCTCTTCCGGGAGTGTCTATGAGCAGTTCTTC CASSLASSGSVYEQFF
TRBJ1-1 TRBV30 . 12 . TGTGCCAGGGTGGGCGGGAACACTGAAGCTTTCTTT CARVGGNTEAFF
TRBJ2-1 TRBV3-1 . 15 . TGTGCCAGCAGCCAAGACCCCGGACTAAACAATGAGCAGTTCTTC CASSQDPGLNNEQFF
TRBJ1-1 TRBV7-9 . 13 TRBD1 TGTGCCAGCAGTAACCGGGACAGCCCGGCGGCTTTCTTT CASSNRDSPAAFF
TRBJ2-7 TRBV16 . 12 TRBD1 TGTGCCAGCAGCCCGGGACAGGGTAGGCAGTACTTC CASSPGQGRQYF
TRBJ2-2 TRBV7-9 . 14 . TGTGCCAGCAGCTTAGAAGGGAAGGCCGGGGAGCTGTTTTTT CASSLEGKAGELFF
TRBJ2-2 TRBV29-1 . 14 TRBD2 TGCAGCGGTGGACTAGCGGGAATGGCCGGGGAGCTGTTTTTT CSGGLAGMAGELFF
TRBJ2-2 TRBV11-1 . 16 . TGTGCCAGCAGCAACAGGGCGGGGCGAGACACCGGGGAGCTGTTTTTT CASSNRAGRDTGELFF
TRBJ1-5 TRBV7-9 . 13 . TGTGCCAGCAGCTTAGGGGGGGGACAGCCCCAGCATTTT CASSLGGGQPQHF
TRBJ2-4 TRBV12-3/TRBV12-4 . 13 . TGTGCCAGCAGTTTCGGGACGGGGAACATTCAGTACTTC CASSFGTGNIQYF
TRBJ2-6 TRBV5-1 . 17 TRBD1 TGCGCCAGCAGCCAGACAGGGGGCGCTTCGGGGGCCAACGTCCTGACTTTC CASSQTGGASGANVLTF
TRBJ1-1 TRBV29-1 . 15 TRBD1 TGCAGCGTTGTGGGGCAGGGGGAGAGTCACACTGAAGCTTTCTTT CSVVGQGESHTEAFF
TRBJ1-5 TRBV12-3/TRBV12-4 . 15 . TGTGCCAGCAGTTTCGGGCTAGGGAGCAATCAGCCCCAGCATTTT CASSFGLGSNQPQHF
TRBJ2-7 TRBV10-3 . 12 TRBD1 TGTGCCATCGGGGACAGGGCCTACGAGCAGTACTTC CAIGDRAYEQYF
TRBJ2-7 TRBV5-1 once 14 . TGCGCCAGCAGCCCAGGGGTTGGCTCCTACGAGCAGTACTTC CASSPGVGSYEQYF
TRBJ2-7 TRBV5-1 . 14 TRBD1 TGCGCCAGCAGCACGGACAGGGGGCTTGACGAGCAGTACTTC CASSTDRGLDEQYF
TRBJ1-2 TRBV3-1 once 14 . TGTGCCAGCAGCCAAGATAGGACTGGGGGAGGCTACACCTTC CASSQDRTGGGYTF
TRBJ2-1 TRBV6-5 . 15 TRBD2 TGTGCCAGCAGCTCCAGGACTAGCGGGAGTAATGAGCAGTTCTTC CASSSRTSGSNEQFF
TRBJ1-1 TRBV4-1 once 16 . TGCGCCAGCAGCCTCCAAGTACCGCGGGGGAACACTGAAGCTTTCTTT CASSLQVPRGNTEAFF
TRBJ2-2 TRBV18 . 14 . TGTGCCAGCTCACCCACAGGGATCGACGGGGAGCTGTTTTTT CASSPTGIDGELFF
TRBJ2-3 TRBV29-1 . 14 . TGCAGCGTTGAATCACTGGGTTCAAGGGATACGCAGTATTTT CSVESLGSRDTQYF
TRBJ1-1 TRBV2 . 11 . TGTGCCAGCGGAGGGGGTTTTGAAGCTTTCTTT CASGGGFEAFF
TRBJ2-6 TRBV28 few 15 . TGTGCCAGCAGTTTAGCTGGGGCTGGGGCCAACGTCCTGACTTTC CASSLAGAGANVLTF
TRBJ2-4 TRBV30 . 17 . TGTGCCTGGAGTGTGTCCCGGACAGCACTAGCCAAAAACATTCAGTACTTC CAWSVSRTALAKNIQYF
TRBJ2-4 TRBV2 . 14 . TGTGCCAGCAGTGAAATGTCGCAAAAAAACATTCAGTACTTC CASSEMSQKNIQYF
TRBJ2-7 TRBV10-1 . 12 . TGCGCCAGCAGTGACTTGTACTACGAGCAGTACTTC CASSDLYYEQYF
TRBJ2-7 TRBV5-1 . 14 TRBD1 TGCGCCAGCAGCTTGCAGGGACAGCCGGAGGAGCAGTACTTC CASSLQGQPEEQYF
TRBJ1-1 TRBV29-1 . 13 . TGCAGCGTTAATAGAGATATGAACACTGAAGCTTTCTTT CSVNRDMNTEAFF
TRBJ2-5 TRBV4-1 . 15 . TGCGCCAGCAGCCAAGGGGTATCGGAACAAGAGACCCAGTACTTC CASSQGVSEQETQYF
TRBJ2-4 TRBV3-1 . 17 . TGTGCCAGCAGCCCAGTCGGCTCAGGGGGGACGAGAAACATTCAGTACTTC CASSPVGSGGTRNIQYF